What follows are 14 T cell receptor beta chains derived from one specimen sequenced in a study of T-cell memory formation after mild COVID-19. MiXCR, applied by TCRdb to the 5' RACE reads, yields one record per CDR3 protein. The sample shows roughly 310,000 distinct CDR3 sequences, approximately 15% of them seen only once. Material: PBMCs or a T cell subset sorted from them (not recorded which). Receptor source: a man younger than 35 who had mild COVID-19 (a few samples of this study predate the infection). Cell type and time point are not known.

The chain links TRBV7-2 to TRBJ1-2; 10 positions agree with TRBD1. CDR1 and CDR2 (germline): SGHTA, FQGNSA. The V segment lost 5 bases and the J segment 7 bases; nucleotides outside the gene matches: 7. The CDR3 sequence is 14 residues long. CDR3 protein: CASSPQTGGFGYTF. CDR3 in DNA: TGTGCCAGCAGCCCTCAGACAGGGGGCTTTGGCTACACCTTC.

This chain joins TRBV3-1 and TRBJ1-5, with D unresolved. Germline V lookup: CDR1 LGHDT, CDR2 YNNKEL (reference sequence). V was pared by 0 bases and J by 9 bases, with 12 bases between. The CDR3 length is 14 residues. The CDR3 DNA follows: TGTGCCAGCAGCCAAGATACATCCCGTCGGCCCCAGCATTTT. It specifies CASSQDTSRRPQHF.

This clonotype was observed at least ten times. The chain combines TRBV5-1 with TRBJ2-7; a weak D match, TRBD2 (5 bases). The ends were cut back, 2 bases at V and 4 bases at J, with 10 bases in the middle. The germline V gene encodes CDR1 SGHRS and CDR2 YFSETQ. The CDR3 length is 13 residues. CDR3 sequence (DNA): TGCGCCAGCAGCTTCGGGGATTCTTACGAGCAGTACGTC. As protein: CASSFGDSYEQYV.

This clonotype was counted at least ten times. This chain connects TRBV10-3 to TRBJ2-3; TRBD2 matches 9 bases. With 10 bases clipped from V and 6 bases from J, the junction kept 11 bases outside the gene matches. The CDR3 spans 14 residues. The germline gives CDR1 ENHRY, CDR2 SYGVKD. DNA for the CDR3: TGTGCCAGCAACGGAGCGGGAGGCCCGGATACGCAGTATTTT. It translates to CASNGAGGPDTQYF.

This chain connects TRBV6-5 to TRBJ2-7, with 8 bases matching TRBD2. Germline CDR1 MNHEY, CDR2 SVGAGI. V was pared by 4 bases and J by 5 bases, with 13 bases of the junction left unmatched. The CDR3 has 16 residues. The CDR3 DNA follows: TGTGCCAGCAGTTCCCGGCCGGGAGGGCTCCCCCACGAGCAGTACTTC. It translates to CASSSRPGGLPHEQYF.

There are a few counts of this clonotype. This chain connects TRBV20-1 to TRBJ1-5; maybe TRBD1 (5 bases). This CDR3 spans 13 amino acids. Germline V gives CDR1 DFQATT, CDR2 SNEGSKA (reference sequence). V was shortened by 2 bases and J by 7 bases, with 12 bases between the two germline ends. CDR3 coding DNA: TGCAGTGCTAGACCAGCAGGGTTACAGCCCCAGCATTTT. Amino acids: CSARPAGLQPQHF.

The CDR3 region is CASGMTSHDGELFF. The CDR3 DNA reads as TGTGCCAGCGGCATGACATCCCACGACGGGGAGCTGTTTTTT. This rearrangement joins TRBV7-3 to TRBJ2-2; D call uncertain. Trimming cost V 8 bases and J 7 bases, with 17 bases left between them. This CDR3 comprises 14 residues. Germline V gene lookup returns CDR1 SGHTA and CDR2 FQGTGA.

This clonotype has just a few counts. The CDR3 reads CASSFRRITDTQYF. The DNA for the CDR3 is TGTGCCAGCAGTTTTAGGAGGATTACAGATACGCAGTATTTT. The V call is TRBV28, the J call TRBJ2-3, with D possibly TRBD2 on 5 matching bases. Trimming removed 3 bases at V and 3 bases at J, with 10 bases between. In germline, CDR1 is MDHEN, CDR2 SYDVKM. The CDR3 has 14 amino acids.

About this clonotype: A junction boundary mismatches the germline segment, possibly from a read error. The chain links TRBV4-1 to TRBJ1-2; D is undetermined. Germline values: CDR1 MGHRA, CDR2 YSYEKL. CDR3 size: 13 residues. CDR3 in amino acids: CASSQDRPGEEAF. DNA of the CDR3: TGCGCCAGCAGCCAAGATCGACCCGGTGAAGAAGCCTTC.

The chain has TRBV29-1 and TRBJ2-5, with 8 bases lining up with TRBD2. CDR1 is SQVTM and CDR2 is ANQGSEA in the germline V gene. Trimming removed 3 bases from V and 1 base from J; junction bases left unmatched: 4. The length of the CDR3 is 14 residues. Written as DNA, the CDR3 is TGCAGCGTTGACGGGGGGGGCCTCCAAGAGACCCAGTACTTC. It codes for CSVDGGGLQETQYF.

This clonotype was detected a few times. This sequence joins TRBV7-9 and TRBJ2-1; D not certain. Germline CDR1 reads SEHNR; CDR2 reads FQNEAQ (reference sequence). Deletions cut 6 bases from V and 10 bases from J, with 10 bases between. The CDR3 spans 11 residues. CDR3 protein: CASRSLEEQFF. The CDR3 nucleotides read TGTGCCAGCAGGTCGCTGGAGGAGCAGTTCTTC.

The sample holds a few counts of this clonotype. The chain carries TRBV24-1 and TRBJ2-5; no definite D call. The germline V gene encodes CDR1 KGHDR and CDR2 SFDVKD. Deletions cut 6 bases from V and 5 bases from J, with 15 bases between. There are 14 residues in the CDR3. Here the CDR3 reads CATSPGSILETQYF. The CDR3 coding sequence is TGTGCCACCAGTCCCGGATCGATTTTGGAGACCCAGTACTTC.

The V call is TRBV5-1, the J call TRBJ2-7, with 9 bases aligning to TRBD1. Germline V gene data show CDR1 as SGHRS and CDR2 as YFSETQ. The V gene end was trimmed by 0 bases and the J gene end by 3 bases; junction bases not matched to a gene: 4. The CDR3 is made up of 15 amino acids. The CDR3 protein is CASSLGGTGFYEQYV. CDR3 nucleotides: TGCGCCAGCAGCTTGGGAGGGACAGGGTTCTACGAGCAGTACGTC.

This chain joins TRBV18 and TRBJ1-2, with D uncertain. Per the germline V gene, CDR1 is KGHSH and CDR2 is LQKENI. Trimming took 2 bases from V and 0 from J, leaving 10 bases between them. The CDR3 extends over 15 amino acids. In nucleotides, the CDR3 is TGTGCCAGCTCACCAGACGCAAGAGCTAACTATGGCTACACCTTC. Amino acid sequence: CASSPDARANYGYTF.